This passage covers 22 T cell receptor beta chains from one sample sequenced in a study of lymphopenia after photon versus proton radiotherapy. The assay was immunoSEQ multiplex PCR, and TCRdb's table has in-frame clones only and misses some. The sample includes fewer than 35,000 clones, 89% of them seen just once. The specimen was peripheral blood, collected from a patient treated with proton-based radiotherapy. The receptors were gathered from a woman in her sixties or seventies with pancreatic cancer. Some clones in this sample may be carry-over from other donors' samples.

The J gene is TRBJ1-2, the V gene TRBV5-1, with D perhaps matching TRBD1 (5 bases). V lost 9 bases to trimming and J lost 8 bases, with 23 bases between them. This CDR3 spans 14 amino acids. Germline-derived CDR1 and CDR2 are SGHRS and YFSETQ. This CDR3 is CATPREQEGGGYTF. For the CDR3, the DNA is TGCGCCACTCCCAGGGAACAGGAAGGCGGGGGCTACACCTTC.

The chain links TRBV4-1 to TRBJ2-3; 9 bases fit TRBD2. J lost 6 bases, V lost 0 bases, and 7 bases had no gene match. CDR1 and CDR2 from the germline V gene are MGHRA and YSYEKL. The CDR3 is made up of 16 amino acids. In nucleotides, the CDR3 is TGCGCCAGCAGCCAAGAAGGTAGCGGGAGTGTTGATACGCAGTATTTT. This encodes CASSQEGSGSVDTQYF.

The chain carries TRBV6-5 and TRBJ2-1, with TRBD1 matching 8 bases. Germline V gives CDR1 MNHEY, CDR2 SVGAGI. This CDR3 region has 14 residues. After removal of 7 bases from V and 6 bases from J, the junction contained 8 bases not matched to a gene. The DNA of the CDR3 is TGTGCCAGCACTATGACAGGGGTTGTCAATGAGCAGTTCTTC. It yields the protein CASTMTGVVNEQFF.

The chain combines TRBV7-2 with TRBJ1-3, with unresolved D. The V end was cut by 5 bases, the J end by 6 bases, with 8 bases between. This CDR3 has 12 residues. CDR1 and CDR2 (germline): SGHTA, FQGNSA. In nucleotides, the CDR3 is TGTGCCAGCAGCCCTTCTACAAACACCATATATTTT. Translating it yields CASSPSTNTIYF.

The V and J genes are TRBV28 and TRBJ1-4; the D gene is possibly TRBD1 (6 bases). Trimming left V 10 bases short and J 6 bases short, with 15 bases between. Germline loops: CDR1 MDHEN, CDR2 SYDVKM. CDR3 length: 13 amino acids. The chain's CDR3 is CATQQGPHEKLFF. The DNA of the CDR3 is TGTGCCACCCAACAGGGACCACATGAAAAACTGTTTTTT.

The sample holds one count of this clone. This CDR3 is CASSTATDTQYF. The CDR3 bases are TGTGCCAGCAGTACAGCGACAGATACGCAGTATTTT. The genes are TRBV28 and TRBJ2-3; D gene ambiguous. The CDR3 has 12 residues. Deletions cut 5 bases from V and 3 bases from J, with 6 bases between. CDR1 and CDR2 from the germline V gene are MDHEN and SYDVKM.

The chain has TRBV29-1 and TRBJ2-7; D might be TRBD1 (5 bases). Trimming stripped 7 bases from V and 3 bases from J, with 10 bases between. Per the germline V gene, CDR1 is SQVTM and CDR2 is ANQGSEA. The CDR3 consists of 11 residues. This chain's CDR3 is CSAGHNYEQYF. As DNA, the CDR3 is TGCAGCGCTGGACATAACTACGAGCAGTACTTC.

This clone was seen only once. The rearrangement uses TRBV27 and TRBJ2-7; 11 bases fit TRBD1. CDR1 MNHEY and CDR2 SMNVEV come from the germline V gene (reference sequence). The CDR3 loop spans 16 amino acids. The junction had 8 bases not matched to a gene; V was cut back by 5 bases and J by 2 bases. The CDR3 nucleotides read TGTGCCAGCAGTCCTACCGGGACAGGGGGTACCTACGAGCAGTACTTC. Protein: CASSPTGTGGTYEQYF.

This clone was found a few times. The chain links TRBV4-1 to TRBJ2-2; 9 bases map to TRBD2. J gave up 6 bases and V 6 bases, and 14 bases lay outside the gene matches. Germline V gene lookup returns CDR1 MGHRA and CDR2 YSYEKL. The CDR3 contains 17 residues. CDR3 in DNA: TGCGCCAGCAGTGAACCTCTTCTAGCGGGAAGTTCCGGGGAGCTGTTTTTT. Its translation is CASSEPLLAGSSGELFF.

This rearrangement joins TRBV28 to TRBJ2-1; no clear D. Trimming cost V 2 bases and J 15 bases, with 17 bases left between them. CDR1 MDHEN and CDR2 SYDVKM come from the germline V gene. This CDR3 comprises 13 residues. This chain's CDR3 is CASSLNNDNYPFF. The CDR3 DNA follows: TGTGCCAGCAGTTTAAACAACGACAATTATCCGTTCTTC.

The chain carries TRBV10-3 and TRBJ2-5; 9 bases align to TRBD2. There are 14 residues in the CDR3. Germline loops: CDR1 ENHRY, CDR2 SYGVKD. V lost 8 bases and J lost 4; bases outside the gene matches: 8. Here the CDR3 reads CAIGGGRAGETQYF. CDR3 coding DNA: TGTGCCATCGGAGGCGGGAGGGCCGGAGAGACCCAGTACTTC.

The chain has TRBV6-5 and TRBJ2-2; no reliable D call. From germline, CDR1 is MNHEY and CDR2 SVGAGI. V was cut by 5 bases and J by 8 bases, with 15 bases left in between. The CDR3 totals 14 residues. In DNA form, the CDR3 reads TGTGCCAGCAGTCGCCAACTATCTCCGGGGGAGCTGTTTTTT. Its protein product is CASSRQLSPGELFF.

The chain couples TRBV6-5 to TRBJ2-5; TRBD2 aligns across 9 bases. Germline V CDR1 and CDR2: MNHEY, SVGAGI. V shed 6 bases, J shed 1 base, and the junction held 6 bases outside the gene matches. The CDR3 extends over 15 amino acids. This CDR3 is CASSPGAGGQETQYF. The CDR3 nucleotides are TGTGCCAGCAGCCCCGGAGCGGGAGGCCAAGAGACCCAGTACTTC.

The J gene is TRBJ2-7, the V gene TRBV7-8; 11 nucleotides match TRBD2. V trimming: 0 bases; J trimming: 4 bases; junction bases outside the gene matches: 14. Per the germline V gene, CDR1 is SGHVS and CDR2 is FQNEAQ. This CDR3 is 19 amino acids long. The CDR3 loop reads CASSLARTTSGSWRYEQYF. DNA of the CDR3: TGTGCCAGCAGCTTAGCGCGGACAACTAGCGGGAGTTGGCGTTACGAGCAGTACTTC.

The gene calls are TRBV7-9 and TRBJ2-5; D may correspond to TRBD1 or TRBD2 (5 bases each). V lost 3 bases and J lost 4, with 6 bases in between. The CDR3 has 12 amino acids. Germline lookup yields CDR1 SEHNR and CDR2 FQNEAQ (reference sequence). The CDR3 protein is CASSLRGETQYF. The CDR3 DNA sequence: TGTGCCAGCAGCTTGAGGGGAGAGACCCAGTACTTC. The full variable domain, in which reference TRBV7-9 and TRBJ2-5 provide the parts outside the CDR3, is DTGVSQNPRHKITKRGQNVTFRCDPISEHNRLYWYRQTLGQGPEFLTYFQNEAQLEKSRLLSDRFSAERPKGSFSTLEIQRTEQGDSAMYLCASSLRGETQYFGPGTRLLVL.

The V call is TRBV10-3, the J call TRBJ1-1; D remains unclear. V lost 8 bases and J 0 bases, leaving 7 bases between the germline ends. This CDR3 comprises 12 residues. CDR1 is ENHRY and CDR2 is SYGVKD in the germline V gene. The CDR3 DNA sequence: TGTGCCATCGGAGGTTTGAACACTGAAGCTTTCTTT. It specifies CAIGGLNTEAFF.

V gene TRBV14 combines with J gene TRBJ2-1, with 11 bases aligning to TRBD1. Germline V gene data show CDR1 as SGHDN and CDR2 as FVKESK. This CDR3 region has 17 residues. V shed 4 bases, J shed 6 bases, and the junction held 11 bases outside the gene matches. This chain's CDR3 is CASSLLRGTGGSNEQFF. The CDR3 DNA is TGTGCCAGCAGCCTTCTTCGTGGGACAGGGGGATCCAATGAGCAGTTCTTC.

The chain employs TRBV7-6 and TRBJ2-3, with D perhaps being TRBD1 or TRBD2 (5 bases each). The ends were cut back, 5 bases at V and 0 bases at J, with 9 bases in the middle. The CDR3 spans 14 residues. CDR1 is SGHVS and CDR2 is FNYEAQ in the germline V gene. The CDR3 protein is CASSPGASTDTQYF. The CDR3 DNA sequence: TGTGCCAGCAGCCCCGGGGCGAGCACAGATACGCAGTATTTT. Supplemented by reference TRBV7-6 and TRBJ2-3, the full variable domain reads GAGVSQSPRYKVTKRGQDVALRCDPISGHVSLYWYRQALGQGPEFLTYFNYEAQQDKSGLPNDRFSAERPEGSISTLTIQRTEQRDSAMYRCASSPGASTDTQYFGPGTRLTVL.

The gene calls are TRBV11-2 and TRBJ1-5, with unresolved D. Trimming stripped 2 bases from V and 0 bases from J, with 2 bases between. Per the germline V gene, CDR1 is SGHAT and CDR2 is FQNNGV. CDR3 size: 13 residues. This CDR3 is CASSLNSNQPQHF. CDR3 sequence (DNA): TGTGCCAGCAGCTTAAATAGCAATCAGCCCCAGCATTTT.

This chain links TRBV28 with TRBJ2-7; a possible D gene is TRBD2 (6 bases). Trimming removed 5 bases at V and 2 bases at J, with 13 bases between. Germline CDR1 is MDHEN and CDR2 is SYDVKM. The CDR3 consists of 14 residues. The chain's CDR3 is CASSPPGGPYEQYF. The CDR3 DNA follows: TGTGCCAGCAGTCCCCCCGGGGGTCCCTACGAGCAGTACTTC.

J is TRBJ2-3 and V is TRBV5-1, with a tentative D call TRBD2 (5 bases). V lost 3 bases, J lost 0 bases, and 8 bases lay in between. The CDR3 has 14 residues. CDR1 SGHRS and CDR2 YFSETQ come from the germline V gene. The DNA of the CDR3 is TGCGCCAGCAGCTCGGGGATTAGCACAGATACGCAGTATTTT. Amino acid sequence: CASSSGISTDTQYF.

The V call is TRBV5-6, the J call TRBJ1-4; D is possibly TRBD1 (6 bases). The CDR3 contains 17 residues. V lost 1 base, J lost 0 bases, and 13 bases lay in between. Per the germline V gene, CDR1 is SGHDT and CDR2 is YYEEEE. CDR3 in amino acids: CASSLTGTLATNEKLFF. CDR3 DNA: TGTGCCAGCAGCTTGACAGGGACCCTTGCAACTAATGAAAAACTGTTTTTT.